This T cell receptor (beta chain) was identified during a study of blood T cell repertoires in COVID-19. In the study overall: Italy, Spain and the United States were the sources of the convalescent and acute COVID-19 samples. The cDNA or gDNA used as material had been derived from T cells, B-cell-depleted T cells, or PBMCs.

CDR1 and CDR2 from the germline V gene are LGHDT and YNNKEL (reference sequence). This CDR3 has 14 residues. V was clipped by 0 bases and J by 6 bases, with 9 bases between them. In the study's own analysis: Counts of nucleated cells, estimated from reference gene primer amplification, were obtained. TCRdb keeps only in-frame clones here, not all; method: immunoSEQ multiplex PCR. V, J and clone size were drawn from that table, and D and trimming were deduced from the DNA. The data hold about 320,000 clones, with 90% observed a single time. This TCR was sampled from a man in his 60s who had recovered from COVID-19. The chain is built from TRBV3-1 (or the pseudogene TRBV3-2) and TRBJ1-3; D call uncertain. Sequences were obtained from PBMCs or T cells enriched from blood (not recorded which). The chain's CDR3 is CASSQDGPVNTIYF. The CDR3 DNA reads as TGTGCCAGCAGCCAAGATGGTCCGGTAAACACCATATATTTT.